A selection of T cell receptor beta chains follows, all from one sample in a study of blood T cell repertoires in COVID-19. The assay was immunoSEQ multiplex PCR, and TCRdb's table has in-frame clones only and misses some. The table lists 140,000 to 150,000 clones, 84% of them singletons. The sequenced material came from peripheral blood. The receptors shown here come from a human donor in a cohort sampled during active COVID-19. Both conserved end residues are part of each CDR3. The D gene is left open where the match is weak. Clone sizes are given selectively: once, few, many, or a class where the clone is expanded.

D	V	size	J	DNA	CDR3
NA	TRBV19	NA	TRBJ1-2	TGTGCCAGTAGTATTGGAAAGGAGGGAACTCGTGGCTACACCTTC	CASSIGKEGTRGYTF
TRBD2	TRBV7-9	NA	TRBJ2-1	TGTGCCAGCAGCGCGGGACTAGCGGGGCACAATGAGCAGTTCTTC	CASSAGLAGHNEQFF
NA	TRBV27	medium-sized	TRBJ2-1	TGTGCCAGCACCCCCGGGCAGGACAACAATGAGCAGTTCTTC	CASTPGQDNNEQFF
TRBD1	TRBV5-6	NA	TRBJ2-7	TGTGCCAGCAGCCGGGCCGGACAGGGAGGATACTTC	CASSRAGQGGYF
NA	TRBV5-6	NA	TRBJ2-2	TGTGCCAGCAGCTTGGACCAACATAGCAGCACCGGGGAGCTGTTTTTT	CASSLDQHSSTGELFF
NA	TRBV15	NA	TRBJ2-3	TGTGCCACCAGCAGAGGGCTGCCAGGCACAGATACGCAGTATTTT	CATSRGLPGTDTQYF
TRBD1	TRBV6-5	NA	TRBJ1-5	TGTGCCAGCAGAACAGGGGGCCGCAATCAGCCCCAGCATTTT	CASRTGGRNQPQHF
NA	TRBV6-2/TRBV6-3	NA	TRBJ2-2	TGTGCCAGCAGTGACCGACGCGGGAACACCGGGGAGCTGTTTTTT	CASSDRRGNTGELFF
TRBD2	TRBV6-2/TRBV6-3	few	TRBJ2-7	TGTGCCAGCAGTGCGGGAGTCTACTACGAGCAGTACTTC	CASSAGVYYEQYF
NA	TRBV2	NA	TRBJ1-4	TGTGCCAGCCTACGTAATGAAAAACTGTTTTTT	CASLRNEKLFF
NA	TRBV2	NA	TRBJ2-5	TGTGCCAGCAGTTCCCTCCTCCAAGAGACCCAGTACTTC	CASSSLLQETQYF
NA	TRBV5-6	once	TRBJ1-1	TGTGCCAGCAGCTTCGGGACAACGAGTCCAACTTTCTTT	CASSFGTTSPTFF
TRBD1	TRBV30	once	TRBJ1-2	TGTGCCTGGAGGGACAGGGGCCGAGAGGGCTACACCTTC	CAWRDRGREGYTF
NA	TRBV28	NA	TRBJ2-1	TGTGCCAGCTTCCCATCGGGCAGGGGGGATTACAATGAGCAGTTCTTC	CASFPSGRGDYNEQFF
TRBD2	TRBV3-1/TRBV3-2	NA	TRBJ2-5	TGTGCCAGCAGCCAAGGACTGTTAGCGGGTGTAGAGACCCAGTACTTC	CASSQGLLAGVETQYF
TRBD2	TRBV2	once	TRBJ2-1	TGTGCCAGCAGGGGACTAGCGGGGGCTGACAATGAGCAGTTCTTC	CASRGLAGADNEQFF
TRBD2	TRBV5-4	NA	TRBJ2-3	TGTGCCAGCAGCTCCCCGGCCGGGACTAGCGGGGACGATACGCAGTATTTT	CASSSPAGTSGDDTQYF
TRBD1	TRBV4-2	few	TRBJ2-6	TGTGCCAGCAGCCAAGGGCAGGGGGCATCATCTGGGGCCAACGTCCTGACTTTC	CASSQGQGASSGANVLTF
TRBD2	TRBV6-5	once	TRBJ2-7	TGTGCCAGCAGTTACTCGCCTAGCGGGGGTTACGAGCAGTACTTC	CASSYSPSGGYEQYF
TRBD1	TRBV27	NA	TRBJ2-2	TGTGCCAGCAGTCCCCGACAGGGGGCGAGTACCGGGGAGCTGTTTTTT	CASSPRQGASTGELFF
NA	TRBV7-8	NA	TRBJ2-7	TGTGCCAGCAGCCAGAGCGCCTACGAGCAGTACTTC	CASSQSAYEQYF
TRBD1	TRBV4-3	NA	TRBJ1-2	TGCGCCAGCAGCCAAGCCGGACAGGGATCTAACTATGGCTACACCTTC	CASSQAGQGSNYGYTF
TRBD1	TRBV5-4	few	TRBJ1-2	TGTGCCAGCAGCTACAGGGGTGGCTACACCTTC	CASSYRGGYTF
NA	TRBV6-1	many	TRBJ1-2	TGTGCCAGCAGTGAAAGCCAGGGGATGTTCTATGGCTACACCTTC	CASSESQGMFYGYTF
TRBD2	TRBV11-1	few	TRBJ2-1	TGTGCCAGCAGCTTAACAACGGGGGGGGAGAATGAGCAGTTCTTC	CASSLTTGGENEQFF
TRBD2	TRBV30	few	TRBJ2-3	TGTGCCTGGATAGCAGGACTAGCTGGCACAGATACGCAGTATTTT	CAWIAGLAGTDTQYF
TRBD2	TRBV5-1	NA	TRBJ2-2	TGCGCCAGCAGCTTGGAGGGGACTAGTCTAGTCGGGGAGCTGTTTTTT	CASSLEGTSLVGELFF
NA	TRBV2	NA	TRBJ1-2	TGTGCCAGCAGTGCGCCAATCCAGGGTGCGGCCTATGGCTACACCTTC	CASSAPIQGAAYGYTF
TRBD2	TRBV6-5	NA	TRBJ2-1	TGTGCCAGCAATCTTGGGGGGGGTGAGCAGTTCTTC	CASNLGGGEQFF
TRBD1	TRBV19	NA	TRBJ1-1	TGTGCCAGTGACAGGGGACAGGGGAACACTGAAGCTTTCTTT	CASDRGQGNTEAFF
NA	TRBV7-2	NA	TRBJ2-3	TGTGCCAGCAGCTTTGACTGGTATAGCACAGATACGCAGTATTTT	CASSFDWYSTDTQYF
TRBD1	TRBV6-5	NA	TRBJ2-7	TGTGCCAGCAGGGACAGGGCCTTGTACGAGCAGTACTTC	CASRDRALYEQYF
TRBD1	TRBV6-5	NA	TRBJ1-5	TGTGCCAGCAGTAGGACAGGGATGTCCAATCAGCCCCAGCATTTT	CASSRTGMSNQPQHF
NA	TRBV7-8	NA	TRBJ2-6	TGTGCCAGCAGCTTCCCGGGGGAGCGCTCCGCCAACGTCCTGACTTTC	CASSFPGERSANVLTF
TRBD2	TRBV9	NA	TRBJ2-5	TGTGCCAGCAGCGAGACTAGCGGTCAAGAGACCCAGTACTTC	CASSETSGQETQYF
TRBD1	TRBV18	few	TRBJ2-1	TGTGCCAGCTCACCGGGGACAGGGGGGATCAATGAGCAGTTCTTC	CASSPGTGGINEQFF
NA	TRBV19	NA	TRBJ1-3	TGTGCCACCCGACTGGAACCAGCGAACACCATATATTTT	CATRLEPANTIYF
TRBD1	TRBV7-9	NA	TRBJ1-6	TGTGCCAGCAGCTTAGGGACAGGGGGCCCCCCCCTCCACTTT	CASSLGTGGPPLHF
TRBD2	TRBV3-1/TRBV3-2	NA	TRBJ2-1	TGTGCCAGCAGCCAAGGAAGAGCGGGGGGATACAATGAGCAGTTCTTC	CASSQGRAGGYNEQFF
TRBD1	TRBV10-3	many	TRBJ1-2	TGTGCCTCCGACCCGGGACAGTCCCTCTACACCTTC	CASDPGQSLYTF
NA	TRBV6-5	NA	TRBJ2-5	TGTGCCAGCACCACACAACGGGGGCAAGAGACCCAGTACTTC	CASTTQRGQETQYF
TRBD1	TRBV5-5	NA	TRBJ1-1	TGTGCCAGCAGCCCCAGGGACAGGGGAGGTGGCACTGAAGCTTTCTTT	CASSPRDRGGGTEAFF
NA	TRBV27	NA	TRBJ2-5	TGTGCCAGCAGTTTATTGGGGGGGGCGGGGAACCAAGAGACCCAGTACTTC	CASSLLGGAGNQETQYF
NA	TRBV5-1	NA	TRBJ1-4	TGCGCCAGCAGCCCCGACGGGAGCAATGAAAAACTGTTTTTT	CASSPDGSNEKLFF
TRBD1	TRBV3-1/TRBV3-2	NA	TRBJ2-7	TGTGCCAGCAGCCGACAGGGGACAGGGATCAACGAGCAGTACTTC	CASSRQGTGINEQYF
NA	TRBV6-2/TRBV6-3	NA	TRBJ2-3	TGTGCCAGCAGTTGGGGCTTAGCCAGGGCCTCTAGCACAGATACGCAGTATTTT	CASSWGLARASSTDTQYF
NA	TRBV2	NA	TRBJ2-5	TGTGCCAGCAGGACCGAGGCGCCACCGGAATTAGAGACCCAGTACTTC	CASRTEAPPELETQYF
NA	TRBV5-4	NA	TRBJ1-2	TGTGCCAGCAGCTTGGACTCGAGAGTTGGCTATGGCTACACCTTC	CASSLDSRVGYGYTF
NA	TRBV5-8	NA	TRBJ1-3	TGTGCCAGCAGCTTGCCAGGCTCTGGAAACACCATATATTTT	CASSLPGSGNTIYF
NA	TRBV7-2	once	TRBJ1-1	TGTGCCAGCAGCTCCCGACCGGGTCTCAACACTGAAGCTTTCTTT	CASSSRPGLNTEAFF